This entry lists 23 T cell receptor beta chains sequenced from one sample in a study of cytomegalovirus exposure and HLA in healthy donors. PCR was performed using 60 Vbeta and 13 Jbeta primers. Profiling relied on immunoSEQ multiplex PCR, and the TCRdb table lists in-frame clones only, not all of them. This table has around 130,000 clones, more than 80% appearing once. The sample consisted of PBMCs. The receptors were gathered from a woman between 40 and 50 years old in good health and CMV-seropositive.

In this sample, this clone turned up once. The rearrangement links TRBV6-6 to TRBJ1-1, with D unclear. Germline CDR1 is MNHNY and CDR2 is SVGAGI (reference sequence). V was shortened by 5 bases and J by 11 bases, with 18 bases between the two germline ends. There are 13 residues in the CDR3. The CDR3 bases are TGTGCCAGCAGTCCGCCTGTACGGGAAGAGGCTTTCTTT. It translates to CASSPPVREEAFF.

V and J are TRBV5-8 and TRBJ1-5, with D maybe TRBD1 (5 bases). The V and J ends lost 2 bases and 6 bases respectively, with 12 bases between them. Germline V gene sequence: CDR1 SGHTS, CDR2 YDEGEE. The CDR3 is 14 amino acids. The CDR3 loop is CASSFRAGRQPQHF. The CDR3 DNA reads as TGTGCCAGCAGCTTTAGGGCAGGGCGTCAGCCCCAGCATTTT.

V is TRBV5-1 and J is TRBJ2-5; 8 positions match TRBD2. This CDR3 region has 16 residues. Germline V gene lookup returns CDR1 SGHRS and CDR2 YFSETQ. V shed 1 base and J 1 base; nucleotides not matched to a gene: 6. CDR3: CASSLISGGRQETQYF. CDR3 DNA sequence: TGCGCCAGCAGCTTGATTTCGGGGGGGCGCCAAGAGACCCAGTACTTC.

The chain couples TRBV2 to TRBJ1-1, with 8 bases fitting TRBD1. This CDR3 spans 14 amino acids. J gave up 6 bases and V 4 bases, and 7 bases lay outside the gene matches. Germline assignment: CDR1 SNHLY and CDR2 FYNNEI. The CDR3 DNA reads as TGTGCCAGCAGTGTAAGGACAGGGACCTCTGAAGCTTTCTTT. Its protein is CASSVRTGTSEAFF.

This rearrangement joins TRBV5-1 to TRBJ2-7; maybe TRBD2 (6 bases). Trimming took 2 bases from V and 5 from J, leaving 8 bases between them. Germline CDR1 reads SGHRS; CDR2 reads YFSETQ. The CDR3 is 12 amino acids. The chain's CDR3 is CASSFGGNEQYF. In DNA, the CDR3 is TGCGCCAGCAGCTTCGGGGGAAACGAGCAGTACTTC.

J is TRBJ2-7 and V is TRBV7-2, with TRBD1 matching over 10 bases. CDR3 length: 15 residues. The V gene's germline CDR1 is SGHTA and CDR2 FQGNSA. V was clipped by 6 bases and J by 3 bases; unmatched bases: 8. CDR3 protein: CASRQHRDRGYEQYF. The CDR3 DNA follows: TGTGCCAGCAGGCAACACCGGGACAGGGGCTACGAGCAGTACTTC.

This chain's CDR3 is CASILGWGGNTEAFF. The CDR3 DNA reads TGTGCCAGTATTTTAGGATGGGGGGGGAACACTGAAGCTTTCTTT. This rearrangement joins TRBV19 to TRBJ1-1, with D possibly TRBD1 on 5 matching bases. CDR1 is LNHDA and CDR2 is SQIVND in the germline V gene (reference sequence). Deletions cut 7 bases from V and 1 base from J, with 16 bases between. This CDR3 has 15 amino acids.

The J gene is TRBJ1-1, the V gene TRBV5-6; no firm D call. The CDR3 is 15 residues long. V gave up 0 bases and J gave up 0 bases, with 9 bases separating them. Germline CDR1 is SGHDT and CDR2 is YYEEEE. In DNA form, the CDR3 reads TGTGCCAGCAGCTTGGGACGGCAGGTGAACACTGAAGCTTTCTTT. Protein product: CASSLGRQVNTEAFF. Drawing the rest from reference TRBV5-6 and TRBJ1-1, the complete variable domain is DAGVTQSPTHLIKTRGQQVTLRCSPKSGHDTVSWYQQALGQGPQFIFQYYEEEERQRGNFPDRFSGHQFPNYSSELNVNALLLGDSALYLCASSLGRQVNTEAFFGQGTRLTVV.

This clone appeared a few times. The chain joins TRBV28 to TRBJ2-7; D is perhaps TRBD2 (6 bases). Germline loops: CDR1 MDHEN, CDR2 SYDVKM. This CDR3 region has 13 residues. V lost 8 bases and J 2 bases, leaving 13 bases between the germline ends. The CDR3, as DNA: TGTGCCAGCGGCCGAACTAGCACCTACGAGCAGTACTTC. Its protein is CASGRTSTYEQYF.

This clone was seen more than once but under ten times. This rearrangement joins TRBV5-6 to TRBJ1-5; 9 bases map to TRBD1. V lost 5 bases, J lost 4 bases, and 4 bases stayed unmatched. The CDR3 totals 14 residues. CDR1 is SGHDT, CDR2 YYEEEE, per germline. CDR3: CASSYDRGNQPQHF. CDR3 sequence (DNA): TGTGCCAGCAGTTACGACAGGGGGAATCAGCCCCAGCATTTT. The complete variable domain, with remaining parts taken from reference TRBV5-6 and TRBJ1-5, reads DAGVTQSPTHLIKTRGQQVTLRCSPKSGHDTVSWYQQALGQGPQFIFQYYEEEERQRGNFPDRFSGHQFPNYSSELNVNALLLGDSALYLCASSYDRGNQPQHFGDGTRLSIL.

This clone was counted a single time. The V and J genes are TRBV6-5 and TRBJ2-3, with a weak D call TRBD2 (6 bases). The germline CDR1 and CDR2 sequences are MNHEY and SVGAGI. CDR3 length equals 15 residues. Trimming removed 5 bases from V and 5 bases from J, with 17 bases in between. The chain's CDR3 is CASSQTSRSGDTQYF. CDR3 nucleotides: TGTGCCAGCAGTCAAACTAGCAGGAGTGGAGATACGCAGTATTTT.

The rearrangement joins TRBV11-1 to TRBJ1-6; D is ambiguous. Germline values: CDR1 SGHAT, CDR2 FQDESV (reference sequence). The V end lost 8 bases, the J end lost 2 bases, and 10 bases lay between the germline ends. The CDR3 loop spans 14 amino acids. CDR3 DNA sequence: TGTGCCAGCTGCCGGGAAACCTATAATTCACCCCTCCACTTT. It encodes CASCRETYNSPLHF.

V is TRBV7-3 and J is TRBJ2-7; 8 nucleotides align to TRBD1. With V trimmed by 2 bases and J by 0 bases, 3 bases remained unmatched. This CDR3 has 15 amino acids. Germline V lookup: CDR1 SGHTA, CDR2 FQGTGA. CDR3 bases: TGTGCCAGCAGCTTACAGGGGGCAAGCTCCTACGAGCAGTACTTC. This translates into CASSLQGASSYEQYF.

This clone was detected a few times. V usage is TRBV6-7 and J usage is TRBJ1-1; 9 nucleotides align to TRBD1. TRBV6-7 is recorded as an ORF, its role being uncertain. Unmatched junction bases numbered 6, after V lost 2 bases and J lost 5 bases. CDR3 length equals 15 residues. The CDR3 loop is CASSYADRGETEAFF. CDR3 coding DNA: TGTGCCAGCAGTTACGCTGACAGGGGGGAAACTGAAGCTTTCTTT.

The CDR3 bases are TGTGCCAGCAGCCTAAAAGAGACCCAGTACTTC. Amino acid sequence: CASSLKETQYF. V usage is TRBV7-2 and J usage is TRBJ2-5; D not resolved. This CDR3 is 11 amino acids long. V lost 5 bases and J 3 bases, leaving 4 bases between the germline ends. Germline values: CDR1 SGHTA, CDR2 FQGNSA.

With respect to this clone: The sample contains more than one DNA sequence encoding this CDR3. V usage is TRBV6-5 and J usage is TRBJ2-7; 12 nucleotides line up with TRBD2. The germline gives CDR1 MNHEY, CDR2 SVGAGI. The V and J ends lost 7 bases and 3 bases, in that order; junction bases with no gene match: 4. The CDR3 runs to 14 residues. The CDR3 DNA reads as TGTGCCAGCACACCGGGACTAGCGGGCTACGAGCAGTACTTC. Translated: CASTPGLAGYEQYF.

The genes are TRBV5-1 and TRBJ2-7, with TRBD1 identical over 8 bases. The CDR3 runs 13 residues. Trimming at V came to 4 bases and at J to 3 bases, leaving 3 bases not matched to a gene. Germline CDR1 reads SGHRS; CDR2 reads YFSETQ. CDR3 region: CASSRGQGYEQYF. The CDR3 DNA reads TGCGCCAGCAGCCGCGGACAGGGCTACGAGCAGTACTTC.

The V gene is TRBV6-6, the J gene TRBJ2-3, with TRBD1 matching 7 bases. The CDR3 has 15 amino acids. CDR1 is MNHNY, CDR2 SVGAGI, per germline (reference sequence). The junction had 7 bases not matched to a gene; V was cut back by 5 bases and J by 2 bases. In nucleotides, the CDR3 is TGTGCCAGCAGTGCGCCGGGACAGAACACAGATACGCAGTATTTT. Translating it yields CASSAPGQNTDTQYF.

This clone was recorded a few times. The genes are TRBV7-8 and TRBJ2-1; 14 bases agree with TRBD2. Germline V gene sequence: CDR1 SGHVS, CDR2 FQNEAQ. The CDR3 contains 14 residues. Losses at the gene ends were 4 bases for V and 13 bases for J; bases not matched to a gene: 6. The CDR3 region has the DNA TGTGCCAGCAGCTCGACTAGCGGGAGGGTCATACAGTTCTTC. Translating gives CASSSTSGRVIQFF. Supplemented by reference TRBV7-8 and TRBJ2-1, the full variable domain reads GAGVSQSPRYKVAKRGQDVALRCDPISGHVSLFWYQQALGQGPEFLTYFQNEAQLDKSGLPSDRFFAERPEGSVSTLKIQRTQQEDSAVYLCASSSTSGRVIQFFGPGTRLTVL.

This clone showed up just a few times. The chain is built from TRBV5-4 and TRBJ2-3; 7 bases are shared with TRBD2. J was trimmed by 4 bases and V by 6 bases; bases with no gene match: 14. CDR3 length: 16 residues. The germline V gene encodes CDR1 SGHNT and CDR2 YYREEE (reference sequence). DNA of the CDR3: TGTGCCAGCACCCACGGGGGGATACGGGGCGCAGATACGCAGTATTTT. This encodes CASTHGGIRGADTQYF.

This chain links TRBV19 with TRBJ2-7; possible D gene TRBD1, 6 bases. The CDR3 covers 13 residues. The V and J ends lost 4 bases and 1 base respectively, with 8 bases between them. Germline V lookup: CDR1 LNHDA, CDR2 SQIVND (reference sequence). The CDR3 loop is CASSTTGSYEQYF. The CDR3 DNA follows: TGTGCCAGTAGTACAACAGGGTCCTACGAGCAGTACTTC.

The CDR3 nucleotides read TGTGCCAGCACCAAGACCACAGACGAGCAGTACTTC. It codes for CASTKTTDEQYF. The gene calls are TRBV2 and TRBJ2-7; D is unresolved. The V end was cut by 7 bases, the J end by 5 bases, with 12 bases between. From germline, CDR1 is SNHLY and CDR2 FYNNEI. CDR3 size: 12 residues.

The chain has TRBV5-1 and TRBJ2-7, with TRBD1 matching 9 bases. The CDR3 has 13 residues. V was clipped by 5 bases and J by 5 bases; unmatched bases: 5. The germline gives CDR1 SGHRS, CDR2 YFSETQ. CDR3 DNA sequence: TGCGCCAGCAGGGGGACAGGGTTACACGAGCAGTACTTC. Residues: CASRGTGLHEQYF.